Listed here are 4 T cell receptor beta chains from one sample, sequenced in a study of graft-versus-host responses after intestinal transplantation. Produced via immunoSEQ multiplex PCR; TCRdb's table is partial and in-frame only. This table holds about 57,000 clones, around 90% found once. The sequenced sample was PBMCs, obtained 26 days after transplant. The receptors stem from a human patient who received an intestinal transplant, so some T cells may come from the graft donor.

J is TRBJ2-1 and V is TRBV2, with D perhaps matching TRBD1 (6 bases). V lost 1 base to trimming and J lost 4 bases, with 14 bases between them. The CDR3 spans 16 residues. Germline CDR1 and CDR2: SNHLY and FYNNEI. This CDR3 reads CASSEEPGQPYNEQFF. The CDR3 DNA follows: TGTGCCAGCAGTGAAGAGCCCGGACAGCCTTACAATGAGCAGTTCTTC.

The chain joins TRBV2 to TRBJ2-3; 8 bases align to TRBD2. After removal of 10 bases from V and 8 bases from J, the junction contained 17 bases not matched to a gene. CDR1 and CDR2 (germline): SNHLY, FYNNEI. The CDR3 extends over 15 amino acids. CDR3 DNA: TGTGCCACCTTGAGTGAAACGGGGGGGGCAGCTACGCAGTATTTT. This codes for CATLSETGGAATQYF.

The rearrangement uses TRBV11-2 and TRBJ2-1, with D hard to call. CDR1 and CDR2 from the germline V gene are SGHAT and FQNNGV. This CDR3 spans 16 amino acids. Trimming left V 11 bases short and J 2 bases short, with 22 bases between. The CDR3 region is CALRSVSLGPYNEQFF. The CDR3 DNA follows: TGTGCCCTAAGGTCGGTCTCCCTAGGCCCCTACAATGAGCAGTTCTTC.

The V gene is TRBV7-8, the J gene TRBJ2-1, with TRBD2 matching 10 bases. The V and J ends lost 1 base and 7 bases, in that order; junction bases with no gene match: 4. The germline V gene has CDR1 SGHVS and CDR2 FQNEAQ. This CDR3 contains 15 residues. CDR3 DNA sequence: TGTGCCAGCAGCTTAGGAGTAGCGGGGGGAAATGAGCAGTTCTTC. It is translated as CASSLGVAGGNEQFF. Using reference TRBV7-8 and TRBJ2-1 for the parts outside the CDR3, the full variable domain is GAGVSQSPRYKVAKRGQDVALRCDPISGHVSLFWYQQALGQGPEFLTYFQNEAQLDKSGLPSDRFFAERPEGSVSTLKIQRTQQEDSAVYLCASSLGVAGGNEQFFGPGTRLTVL.